This TCR beta chain was obtained from a study of blood T cell repertoires in COVID-19. Clones were sequenced by immunoSEQ multiplex PCR, and TCRdb holds only the in-frame ones, with some missing. Among fewer than 400,000 clones listed, approximately 81% were seen once. Living in under 30 US areas, the participants were between roughly 18 and 89 years of age. The V gene's germline CDR1 is SGHTA and CDR2 FQGTGA. With 5 bases removed from V and 4 bases from J, the gap between germline ends came to 11 bases. There are 13 residues in the CDR3. The chain carries TRBV7-3 and TRBJ1-1; D perhaps matches TRBD1 (5 bases). The origin of this receptor is a woman aged 30 to 39 who had been exposed to COVID-19. The sample consisted of PBMCs or T cells enriched from blood (not recorded which). The CDR3 DNA reads TGTGCCAGCAGCCCCGACAGAACCACTGAAGCTTTCTTT. It specifies CASSPDRTTEAFF.